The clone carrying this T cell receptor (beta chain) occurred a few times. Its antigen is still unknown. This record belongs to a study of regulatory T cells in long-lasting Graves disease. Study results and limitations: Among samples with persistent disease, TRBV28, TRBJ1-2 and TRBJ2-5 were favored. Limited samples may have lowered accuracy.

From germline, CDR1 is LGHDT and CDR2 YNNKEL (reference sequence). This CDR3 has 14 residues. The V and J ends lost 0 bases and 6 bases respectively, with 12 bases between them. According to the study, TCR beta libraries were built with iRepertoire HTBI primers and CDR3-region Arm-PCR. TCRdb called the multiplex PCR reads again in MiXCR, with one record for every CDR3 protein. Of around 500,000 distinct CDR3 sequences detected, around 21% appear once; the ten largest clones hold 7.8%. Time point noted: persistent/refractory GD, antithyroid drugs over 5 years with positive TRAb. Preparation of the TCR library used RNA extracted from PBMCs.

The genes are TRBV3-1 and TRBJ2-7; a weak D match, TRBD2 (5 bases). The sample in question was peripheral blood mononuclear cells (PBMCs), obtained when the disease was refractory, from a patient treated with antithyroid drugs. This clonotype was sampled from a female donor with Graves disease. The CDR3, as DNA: TGTGCCAGCAGCCAAGATGGGTGGAGGAGCGAGCAGTACTTC. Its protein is CASSQDGWRSEQYF.